This TCR beta chain was identified during a study of T-cell memory formation after mild COVID-19. Study details: TCR clusters showed largely donor specificity. Study-wide findings and caveats: CD4+ bias marked clones expanding day 15 to 37, unlike balanced contracting clones. Prior to infection, memory already included some responding clones, suggesting cross-reactive memory joined.

This clonotype was seen only a few times. The antigen is undetermined. Germline V gene sequence: CDR1 SEHNR, CDR2 FQNEAQ (reference sequence). Trimming took 5 bases from V and 1 from J, leaving 12 bases between them. This CDR3 spans 15 amino acids. Constant-segment primers served in 5'RACE that generated TCR alpha and TCR beta cDNA libraries bearing sample barcodes and UMIs. TCRdb re-called the 5' RACE reads through MiXCR, storing one row per CDR3 protein. This sample carries about 470,000 distinct CDR3 sequences, roughly 25% of them seen once, and the ten largest clones take roughly an eighth. Source material: PBMCs or a T cell subset sorted from them (not recorded which). The source is an adult woman who had mild COVID-19 (a few samples of this study predate the infection). Cell type and time point are not known. V is TRBV7-9 and J is TRBJ2-1, with D tentatively TRBD1 (5 bases). In DNA, the CDR3 is TGTGCCAGCAGCCTTACGACAGCTTCCTACAATGAGCAGTTCTTC. Translation: CASSLTTASYNEQFF.